This T cell receptor (beta chain) originates from a study of monozygotic twins with inflammatory bowel disease. Study results and caveats: There was no way to distinguish the different T cell subtypes. Diversity of TCRbeta measured by inverse Simpson was lower in IBD patients than in healthy co-twins. Repertoires of patients may have been made more variable by differing immunosuppressive treatments.

TCRdb processed the 5' RACE reads again and assigns one entry to each CDR3 protein, with no DNA. The sample's table shows 200,000 to 250,000 distinct CDR3 sequences. With respect to this clonotype: Its antigen is unknown.

The CDR3 sequence is 14 residues long. CDR1 and CDR2 (germline): LGHDT, YNNKEL (reference sequence). Blood was collected, 2 to 2.5 ml per donor. This chain links TRBV3-1 with TRBJ2-2; the TCRdb call, TRBD2, lacks DNA for checking. The source is a human donor with ulcerative colitis or Crohn's disease, or a healthy co-twin of an affected twin (not recorded which). The source material was blood. CDR3 amino acids: CASSQRAGTGELFF.